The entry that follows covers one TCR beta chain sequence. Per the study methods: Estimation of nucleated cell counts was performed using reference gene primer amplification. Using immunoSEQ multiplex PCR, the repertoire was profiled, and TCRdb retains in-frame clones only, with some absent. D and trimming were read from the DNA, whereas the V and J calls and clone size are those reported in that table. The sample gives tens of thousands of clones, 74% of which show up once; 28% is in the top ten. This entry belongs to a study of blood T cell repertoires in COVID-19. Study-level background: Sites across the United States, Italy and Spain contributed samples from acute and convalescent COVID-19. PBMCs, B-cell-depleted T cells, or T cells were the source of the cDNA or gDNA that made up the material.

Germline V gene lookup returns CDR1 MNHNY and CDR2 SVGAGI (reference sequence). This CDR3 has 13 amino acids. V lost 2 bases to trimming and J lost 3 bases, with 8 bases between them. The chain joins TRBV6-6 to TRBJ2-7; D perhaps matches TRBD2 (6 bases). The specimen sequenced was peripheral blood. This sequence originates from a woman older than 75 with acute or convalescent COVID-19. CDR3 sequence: CASSYVEGYEQYF. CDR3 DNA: TGTGCCAGCAGTTACGTGGAGGGCTACGAGCAGTACTTC.